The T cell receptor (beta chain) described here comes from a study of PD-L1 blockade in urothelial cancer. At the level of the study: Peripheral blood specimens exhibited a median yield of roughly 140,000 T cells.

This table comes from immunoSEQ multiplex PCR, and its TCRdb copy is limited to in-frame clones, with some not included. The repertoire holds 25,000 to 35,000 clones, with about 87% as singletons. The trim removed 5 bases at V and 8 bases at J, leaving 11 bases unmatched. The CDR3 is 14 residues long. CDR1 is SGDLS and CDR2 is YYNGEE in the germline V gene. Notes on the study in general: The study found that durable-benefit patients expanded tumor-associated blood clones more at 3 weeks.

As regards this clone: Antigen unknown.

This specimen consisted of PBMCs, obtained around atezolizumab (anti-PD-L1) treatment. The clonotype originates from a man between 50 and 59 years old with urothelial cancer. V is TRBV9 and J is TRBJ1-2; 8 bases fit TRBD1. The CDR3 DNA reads TGTGCCAGCAGACTAGGACAGGGACAGAGAGGCTACACCTTC. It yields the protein CASRLGQGQRGYTF.